The TCR beta chain under discussion was sequenced for a study of CXCR3-negative and CXCR3-positive naive CD8 T cells. On the study more broadly: Overall TRB read output was 120 million to 150 million, and each library contained about 1.5 +/- 0.3 million reads. Overall study results and limits: Diversity in memory CD8+ cells fell much lower than the comparably high levels seen in both naive subsets.

The germline CDR1 and CDR2 sequences are SGHTA and FQGNSA. There are 13 residues in the CDR3. This clonotype counts as medium-sized by frequency. Its matching antigen is unknown. TRB cDNA was prepared as libraries by UMI-labeled 5' RACE. TCRdb re-analyzed the 5' RACE reads; it lists each CDR3 protein once, without DNA. The sample holds around 8,800 distinct CDR3 sequences. Input material: naive CXCR3- CD8+ T cells from blood. The subset here: CD45RO-CCR7+CD27+CD95- naive CD8+ T cells lacking CXCR3 (TNR3-). The origin of this receptor is a human donor in good health. Some clones in this sample may be carry-over from other donors' samples. The V call is TRBV7-2, the J call TRBJ2-2. CDR3 sequence reads: CASGRVNTGELFF.